These 27 T cell receptor beta chains were all obtained from the same sample, sequenced in a study of shared clonotypes between healthy human individuals. Here immunoSEQ multiplex PCR was the method, and the copy in TCRdb shows in-frame clones only, minus some. The sample has about 560,000 clones; roughly 79% are singletons. The sample consisted of PBMCs. The origin of the receptors is a woman in her thirties or forties in good health. Some clones in this sample may be carry-over from other donors' samples.

The rearrangement joins TRBV6-6 to TRBJ2-2, with D hard to call. CDR1 is MNHNY, CDR2 SVGAGI, per germline (reference sequence). Trimming took off 2 bases at V and 4 bases at J, with 2 bases between the two ends. The CDR3 contains 12 residues. CDR3 coding DNA: TGTGCCAGCAGTTACAGCACCGGGGAGCTGTTTTTT. Translation: CASSYSTGELFF.

The chain recombines TRBV27 with TRBJ1-5, with D possibly matching TRBD1 (6 bases). The CDR3 runs 15 residues. CDR1 and CDR2 (germline): MNHEY, SMNVEV (reference sequence). Trimming pared 0 bases from V and 2 bases from J, leaving 8 bases between. The CDR3 is CASSLSPGGNQPQHF. The CDR3, as DNA: TGTGCCAGCAGTTTATCCCCAGGGGGCAATCAGCCCCAGCATTTT.

This clone showed up just a few times. The CDR3 sequence is CASTSNRKNEKLFF. The CDR3 nucleotides read TGTGCCAGCACCTCCAACCGGAAAAATGAAAAACTGTTTTTT. The chain combines TRBV7-2 with TRBJ1-4; D is ambiguous. This CDR3 contains 14 residues. CDR1 and CDR2 (germline): SGHTA, FQGNSA. Trimming took off 7 bases at V and 5 bases at J, with 14 bases between the two ends. Drawing the rest from reference TRBV7-2 and TRBJ1-4, the complete variable domain is GAGVSQSPSNKVTEKGKDVELRCDPISGHTALYWYRQSLGQGLEFLIYFQGNSAPDKSGLPSDRFSAERTGGSVSTLTIQRTQQEDSAVYLCASTSNRKNEKLFFGSGTQLSVL.

Of note for this clone: Other nucleotide sequences in the sample specify the same CDR3. CDR3 sequence reads: CASSPAGGQETQYF. The CDR3 DNA follows: TGTGCCAGCAGCCCAGCGGGGGGGCAGGAGACCCAGTACTTC. J is TRBJ2-5 and V is TRBV7-2, with 10 bases matching TRBD2. Germline CDR1 SGHTA, CDR2 FQGNSA. The CDR3 contains 14 residues. Unmatched junction bases numbered 5, after V lost 5 bases and J lost 5 bases.

V is TRBV9 and J is TRBJ2-7, with 7 positions matching TRBD1. In germline, CDR1 is SGDLS, CDR2 YYNGEE. The V and J ends lost 0 bases and 5 bases, in that order; junction bases with no gene match: 14. This CDR3 region has 17 residues. The chain's CDR3 is CASSVGLVGDRAHEQYF. CDR3 DNA: TGTGCCAGCAGCGTAGGTTTAGTTGGAGACAGGGCCCACGAGCAGTACTTC.

The chain has TRBV27 and TRBJ1-1; D call uncertain. The V end lost 5 bases, the J end lost 8 bases, and 18 bases lay between the germline ends. The V gene's germline CDR1 is MNHEY and CDR2 SMNVEV (reference sequence). The CDR3 contains 14 residues. In nucleotides, the CDR3 is TGTGCCAGCAGTCCCTCGGGCCCCCTGACCGAAGCTTTCTTT. Encoded protein: CASSPSGPLTEAFF.

Regarding this clone: Since a much larger clone is just one base distant, this may be a read error. This chain joins TRBV7-7 and TRBJ1-5, with D unresolved. The CDR3 covers 16 residues. Germline lookup yields CDR1 SSHAT and CDR2 FNYEAQ (reference sequence). The CDR3 bases are TGTGCTAGCAGCTTAGTCTGTTTGCAGGTAGGTCAGCCCCAGCATTTT. Translating it yields CASSLVCLQVGQPQHF.

The V and J genes are TRBV28 and TRBJ2-3, with TRBD2 identical over 12 bases. The CDR3 totals 17 residues. Trimming removed 0 bases from V and 2 bases from J; junction bases left unmatched: 3. Per the germline V gene, CDR1 is MDHEN and CDR2 is SYDVKM. CDR3: CASSLWASGRATDTQYF. For the CDR3, the DNA is TGTGCCAGCAGTTTATGGGCTAGCGGGAGGGCCACAGATACGCAGTATTTT.

The CDR3 is CASSHLQLAPGLAGDYEQYF. The CDR3, as DNA: TGTGCCAGCAGCCACTTGCAACTCGCCCCCGGGTTAGCGGGAGACTACGAGCAGTACTTC. J is TRBJ2-7 and V is TRBV4-2, with 9 bases aligning to TRBD2. After removal of 3 bases from V and 3 bases from J, the junction contained 21 bases not matched to a gene. CDR1 and CDR2 (germline): LGHNA, YNFKEQ. The CDR3 consists of 20 residues.

As for this clone: This likely stems from a read error, as it lies one base from a far larger clone. The V call is TRBV30, the J call TRBJ2-7, with D unclear. Looked up from germline, CDR1 is GTSNPN and CDR2 is SVGIG (reference sequence). There are 12 residues in the CDR3. The CDR3 loop reads CAWSQDRYGQYF. CDR3 nucleotide sequence: TGTGCCTGGTCGCAGGACCGCTACGGGCAGTACTTC.

The rearrangement uses TRBV28 and TRBJ2-3; D unclear. This CDR3 comprises 11 residues. With 2 bases removed from V and 10 bases from J, the gap between germline ends came to 7 bases. The germline gives CDR1 MDHEN, CDR2 SYDVKM. The CDR3 nucleotides are TGTGCCAGCAGTTTACCCCCCGCGCAGTATTTT. Protein sequence: CASSLPPAQYF.

The chain couples TRBV19 to TRBJ1-5, with TRBD1 matching over 10 bases. J lost 8 bases, V lost 9 bases, and 10 bases had no gene match. Germline V gene lookup returns CDR1 LNHDA and CDR2 SQIVND (reference sequence). The CDR3 contains 14 residues. The DNA of the CDR3 is TGTGCCAGCAGGGACAGGGGTGAGGCAGAGCCCCAGCATTTT. Amino acids: CASRDRGEAEPQHF.

This clone was detected only once. This sequence joins TRBV2 and TRBJ2-2, with 9 positions matching TRBD1. The trim removed 6 bases at V and 6 bases at J, leaving 17 bases unmatched. Germline V CDR1 and CDR2: SNHLY, FYNNEI. This CDR3 spans 18 amino acids. The DNA for the CDR3 is TGTGCCAGCAGGGCTCCGGGACAGGGTTTTGGACTTGCCGGGGAGCTGTTTTTT. Its protein is CASRAPGQGFGLAGELFF.

The DNA for the CDR3 is TGTGCCAGCAGCTTAGGGGGAGTATGGACGAATGAGCAGTTCTTC. It codes for CASSLGGVWTNEQFF. The chain links TRBV7-3 to TRBJ2-1; D could derive from TRBD1 or TRBD2 (5 bases each). This CDR3 region has 15 residues. Germline loops: CDR1 SGHTA, CDR2 FQGTGA. Trimming stripped 2 bases from V and 7 bases from J, with 15 bases between.

As regards this clone: A clone one base away is much larger, so this may be a read error. Additional DNA sequences in this sample encode the identical CDR3. The chain joins TRBV7-9 to TRBJ2-7; 8 bases are a match to TRBD2. The V gene's germline CDR1 is SEHNR and CDR2 FQNEAQ (reference sequence). The CDR3 runs to 15 residues. J was trimmed by 0 bases and V by 9 bases; bases with no gene match: 10. The CDR3 sequence is CASSQSGSPSYEQYF. The CDR3 region has the DNA TGTGCCAGTAGCCAGAGCGGGAGCCCCTCCTACGAGCAGTACTTC. Combining the CDR3 with reference TRBV7-9 and TRBJ2-7 gives the whole variable domain DTGVSQNPRHKITKRGQNVTFRCDPISEHNRLYWYRQTLGQGPEFLTYFQNEAQLEKSRLLSDRFSAERPKGSFSTLEIQRTEQGDSAMYLCASSQSGSPSYEQYFGPGTRLTVT.

A remark on this clone: A much larger clone sits a single nucleotide away, making a read error possible. Other nucleotide sequences from this sample produce the same CDR3. The chain uses TRBV2 and TRBJ2-2; 9 bases are a match to TRBD2. The CDR3 spans 16 residues. J lost 6 bases, V lost 9 bases, and 14 bases had no gene match. From germline, CDR1 is SNHLY and CDR2 FYNNEI. The CDR3 region is CASSGGTSIVAGELFF. The CDR3 nucleotides are TGTGCCAGTAGCGGCGGGACTAGCATAGTGGCCGGGGAGCTGTTTTTT.

A word on this clone: Compared with germline, one end of the junction differs, possibly owing to a read error. This chain uses TRBV5-3 with TRBJ2-7; D uncertain. TRBV5-3 is given ORF status, its function remaining uncertain. This CDR3 region has 15 residues. The CDR3 spells CARRLSVQLSYEQYF. The DNA of the CDR3 is TGCGCCAGAAGGCTGTCGGTCCAACTTTCCTACGAGCAGTACTTC.

Ten or more counts support this clone. Within the sample, other DNA sequences also encode this same CDR3. The V call is TRBV12-5, the J call TRBJ2-7, with 8 bases that match TRBD2. The junction had 2 bases not matched to a gene; V was cut back by 1 base and J by 0 bases. The CDR3 length is 15 residues. Germline CDR1 and CDR2: LGHNT and FRNRAP. CDR3 amino acids: CASGLAGTSSYEQYF. The CDR3 DNA reads TGTGCTAGTGGTTTGGCAGGGACTAGCTCCTACGAGCAGTACTTC. Filled out from reference TRBV12-5 and TRBJ2-7, the complete variable domain reads DARVTQTPRHKVTEMGQEVTMRCQPILGHNTVFWYRQTMMQGLELLAYFRNRAPLDDSGMPKDRFSAEMPDATLATLKIQPSEPRDSAVYFCASGLAGTSSYEQYFGPGTRLTVT.

The J gene is TRBJ2-3, the V gene TRBV6-5, with D perhaps TRBD2 (6 bases). This CDR3 spans 14 amino acids. V lost 6 bases, J lost 0 bases, and 10 bases lay in between. Germline loops: CDR1 MNHEY, CDR2 SVGAGI. CDR3 loop: CASRAGYSTDTQYF. The CDR3 nucleotides read TGTGCCAGCAGAGCGGGCTATAGCACAGATACGCAGTATTTT.

This sequence joins TRBV4-1 and TRBJ2-5; 11 bases map to TRBD2. This CDR3 is 18 amino acids long. Germline assignment: CDR1 MGHRA and CDR2 YSYEKL. J was trimmed by 4 bases and V by 1 base; bases with no gene match: 11. CDR3 sequence: CASSQGKVAGGSGETQYF. The CDR3, as DNA: TGCGCCAGCAGCCAAGGAAAGGTAGCGGGAGGGTCCGGAGAGACCCAGTACTTC.

This chain joins TRBV9 and TRBJ2-7; no clear D. Trimming shortened V by 0 bases and J by 0 bases, and 7 bases separated the two germline ends. CDR3 length equals 14 residues. Germline V gene sequence: CDR1 SGDLS, CDR2 YYNGEE. The CDR3 here is CASSVEGTSYEQYF. CDR3 nucleotides: TGTGCCAGCAGCGTAGAGGGTACCTCCTACGAGCAGTACTTC. Full variable domain (rest looked up from reference TRBV9 and TRBJ2-7): DSGVTQTPKHLITATGQRVTLRCSPRSGDLSVYWYQQSLDQGLQFLIQYYNGEERAKGNILERFSAQQFPDLHSELNLSSLELGDSALYFCASSVEGTSYEQYFGPGTRLTVT.

The chain joins TRBV30 to TRBJ1-4; D is unclear. CDR3 length: 14 residues. CDR1 and CDR2 (germline): GTSNPN, SVGIG (reference sequence). Trimming removed 0 bases at V and 3 bases at J, with 8 bases between. The CDR3 sequence is CAWSVGGSNEKLFF. The CDR3 DNA reads TGTGCCTGGAGTGTAGGCGGGTCTAATGAAAAACTGTTTTTT. The whole variable domain, filled in from reference TRBV30 and TRBJ1-4, reads SQTIHQWPATLVQPVGSPLSLECTVEGTSNPNLYWYRQAAGRGLQLLFYSVGIGQISSEVPQNLSASRPQDRQFILSSKKLLLSDSGFYLCAWSVGGSNEKLFFGSGTQLSVL.

CDR3 region: CASSLRTGLNYGYTF. The CDR3 nucleotides read TGTGCCAGCAGTTTACGGACAGGACTTAACTATGGCTACACCTTC. The rearrangement uses TRBV6-5 and TRBJ1-2, with 7 positions matching TRBD1. Germline CDR1 reads MNHEY; CDR2 reads SVGAGI. With 4 bases clipped from V and 1 base from J, the junction kept 6 bases outside the gene matches. This CDR3 has 15 residues.

The chain has TRBV19 and TRBJ2-2, with D possibly TRBD2 on 6 matching bases. CDR3 length: 14 residues. Trimming took off 7 bases at V and 1 base at J, with 10 bases between the two ends. Germline CDR1 LNHDA, CDR2 SQIVND (reference sequence). The CDR3 DNA reads as TGTGCCAGTAAGGAGGGCCTGAACACCGGGGAGCTGTTTTTT. As protein: CASKEGLNTGELFF. The full variable domain, in which reference TRBV19 and TRBJ2-2 provide the parts outside the CDR3, is DGGITQSPKYLFRKEGQNVTLSCEQNLNHDAMYWYRQDPGQGLRLIYYSQIVNDFQKGDIAEGYSVSREKKESFPLTVTSAQKNPTAFYLCASKEGLNTGELFFGEGSRLTVL.

The CDR3 sequence: CASSQPLGRQETQYF. CDR3 bases: TGCGCCAGCAGCCAACCTTTAGGGCGGCAAGAGACCCAGTACTTC. The chain combines TRBV5-1 with TRBJ2-5; D remains unclear. The germline V and J ends were trimmed by 4 bases and 2 bases, with 15 bases remaining between them. Germline-derived CDR1 and CDR2 are SGHRS and YFSETQ. The CDR3 has 15 residues.

The V and J genes are TRBV29-1 and TRBJ2-5; D unresolved. The CDR3 loop spans 15 amino acids. The germline V gene encodes CDR1 SQVTM and CDR2 ANQGSEA. Between the trimmed V and J ends, which lost 4 bases and 1 base, there was a span of 16 bases. CDR3 coding DNA: TGCAGCGTTGCCTTAAGTTCGACATTCCAAGAGACCCAGTACTTC. Translation gives CSVALSSTFQETQYF.

Turning to this clone: The conserved phenylalanine or tryptophan is not found at the CDR3 terminus, so this likely reflects a read error. The chain joins TRBV30 to TRBJ1-5; no firm D call. V lost 4 bases to trimming and J lost 2 bases, with 12 bases between them. This CDR3 comprises 14 residues. In germline, CDR1 is GTSNPN, CDR2 SVGIG (reference sequence). The CDR3 loop is CAWNSFDRNQPQHL. CDR3 nucleotide sequence: TGTGCCTGGAATTCGTTTGACCGCAATCAGCCCCAGCATCTT.